The clone carrying this T cell receptor beta chain has a count of ten or more. What it binds is unknown. These data belong to a study of regulatory T cells in long-lasting Graves disease. Study background: Graves' patients, newly diagnosed, had taken antithyroid drugs under 3 months. Study results and limitations: Not thyroid tissue but only peripheral blood was studied.

Stated time point: newly diagnosed GD, antithyroid drugs for less than 3 months. PBMCs provided the RNA from which the TCR library was made. Researchers made TCR beta libraries by using iRepertoire HTBI primers and running Arm-PCR on CDR3 regions. TCRdb re-derived calls from the multiplex PCR reads in MiXCR, one entry per CDR3 protein. The table lists 350,000 to 450,000 distinct CDR3 sequences, approximately 15% of them singletons. Germline V gene sequence: CDR1 LNHDA, CDR2 SQIVND (reference sequence). This CDR3 comprises 13 residues. Trimming pared 8 bases from V and 0 bases from J, leaving 7 bases between. This sample was shared with a second study, whose subject was T cells in Graves' hyperthyroidism and ophthalmopathy. That paper adds: The model anticipated ophthalmopathy a median 6.5 months pre-onset.

The specimen comprised peripheral blood mononuclear cells (PBMCs), sampled at new diagnosis, from a patient treated with antithyroid drugs. The source is a man aged 35-49 years with Graves disease. The rearrangement joins TRBV19 to TRBJ2-2, with D possibly called TRBD1 or TRBD2 (5 bases each). DNA of the CDR3: TGTGCCAGTCGGGGCCCGAACACCGGGGAGCTGTTTTTT. Residues: CASRGPNTGELFF.